A selection of T cell receptor beta chains follows, all from one sample in a study of blood T cells in healthy people across ages. TCRdb reanalysed the 5' RACE reads using MiXCR and keeps one entry per CDR3 protein. The sample shows over 950,000 distinct CDR3 sequences, 35% to 40% of them seen only once. The sample comprised blood. These receptors were collected from a man between 18 and 29 years old in good health. Each CDR3 is given with its conserved first and last residue. The order of the fields is V gene, D gene, J gene, clone size, CDR3 protein, CDR3 DNA. A D gene is named only where the DNA matches it firmly. Only some rows state a clone size, as once, few, many or a class for expanded clones.

>TRBV20-1|NA|TRBJ1-6|few
CSARDRDLGNSPLHF
TGCAGTGCTAGAGATAGGGATTTAGGTAATTCACCCCTCCACTTT
>TRBV25-1|NA|TRBJ2-7|few
CASSEGGGNAYEQYF
TGTGCCAGCAGTGAAGGAGGTGGGAATGCCTACGAGCAGTACTTC
>TRBV20-1|NA|TRBJ2-7|NA
CSAGDLQGSDEQYF
TGCAGTGCTGGAGATCTCCAGGGGTCGGATGAGCAGTACTTC
>TRBV12-3/TRBV12-4|TRBD1|TRBJ2-7|few
CASSLYRQGSYEQYF
TGTGCCAGCAGTTTATATCGACAGGGATCCTACGAGCAGTACTTC
>TRBV4-1|NA|TRBJ1-2|NA
CASSIGGGSNYGYTF
TGCGCCAGCAGCATAGGCGGGGGATCTAACTATGGCTACACCTTC
>TRBV30|TRBD1|TRBJ2-3|NA
CAVQGGTDTQYF
TGTGCAGTGCAGGGGGGCACAGATACGCAGTATTTT
>TRBV24-1|NA|TRBJ2-5|many
CATSGGSHQETQYF
TGTGCCACCAGTGGAGGATCTCACCAAGAGACCCAGTACTTC
>TRBV4-1|NA|TRBJ2-3|NA
CASSQVATSTDTQYF
TGCGCCAGCAGCCAAGTTGCGACTAGCACAGATACGCAGTATTTT
>TRBV29-1|TRBD1|TRBJ1-1|few
CSVRGGQLNTEAFF
TGCAGCGTTCGGGGGGGACAGCTAAACACTGAAGCTTTCTTT
>TRBV5-1|NA|TRBJ1-1|NA
CASSLNRQTNTEAFF
TGCGCCAGCAGCCTAAACCGACAGACTAACACTGAAGCTTTCTTT
>TRBV3-1|NA|TRBJ2-3|few
CASSQDTATDTQYF
TGTGCCAGCAGCCAAGACACAGCGACAGATACGCAGTATTTT
>TRBV25-1|NA|TRBJ2-5|few
CASSDPSGLGETQYF
TGTGCCAGCAGTGACCCCTCGGGACTCGGGGAGACCCAGTACTTC
>TRBV9|NA|TRBJ2-7|once
CASSPGPQSTSSYEQYF
TGTGCCAGCAGCCCGGGACCGCAGAGTACAAGCTCCTACGAGCAGTACTTC
>TRBV9|NA|TRBJ1-5|NA
CASSVTSGINRPQHF
TGTGCCAGCAGCGTAACGTCAGGGATCAATCGGCCCCAGCATTTT
>TRBV7-2|NA|TRBJ2-5|NA
CASSSTVLRGETQYF
TGTGCCAGCAGCTCGACAGTCCTGAGGGGAGAGACCCAGTACTTC
>TRBV28|NA|TRBJ1-2|few
CASSRASYGYTF
TGTGCCAGCAGTCGAGCAAGCTATGGCTACACCTTC
>TRBV7-8|NA|TRBJ2-7|NA
CASSPWRPPSYNEQYF
TGTGCCAGTAGCCCTTGGAGGCCCCCCTCCTACAATGAGCAGTACTTC
>TRBV2|TRBD1|TRBJ2-1|NA
CASSGYRGTYNEQFF
TGTGCCAGCAGTGGATACAGGGGGACCTACAATGAGCAGTTCTTC
>TRBV27|TRBD1|TRBJ1-4|NA
CASSLNGQVSLEKLFF
TGTGCCAGCAGTCTTAATGGACAGGTTTCTCTTGAAAAACTGTTTTTT
>TRBV5-1|NA|TRBJ2-2|NA
CASSQADSTGELFF
TGCGCCAGCAGCCAGGCTGACAGTACCGGGGAGCTGTTTTTT
>TRBV7-9|NA|TRBJ2-5|few
CASDTFRETQYF
TGTGCCAGCGACACCTTTAGAGAGACCCAGTACTTC
>TRBV20-1|TRBD2|TRBJ2-7|few
CSAGGALYEQYF
TGCAGTGCCGGGGGGGCCCTTTACGAGCAGTACTTC
>TRBV4-3|TRBD1|TRBJ2-7|NA
CASSQVRTGGEQYF
TGCGCCAGCAGCCAAGTTAGGACAGGGGGTGAGCAGTACTTC
>TRBV21-1|NA|TRBJ2-1|NA
CASSGTSGDRYNEQFF
TGTGCCAGCAGCGGGACTAGCGGGGACCGCTACAATGAGCAGTTCTTC
>TRBV20-1|NA|TRBJ2-7|NA
CSATFPGQISYEQYF
TGCAGTGCCACATTTCCCGGACAGATTTCTTACGAGCAGTACTTC
>TRBV29-1|NA|TRBJ2-5|NA
CSVGENQETQYF
TGCAGCGTCGGCGAGAATCAAGAGACCCAGTACTTC
>TRBV4-3|NA|TRBJ1-1|NA
CASSHYPVDWEGTDTEAFF
TGCGCCAGCAGCCATTACCCGGTGGACTGGGAAGGTACGGACACTGAAGCTTTCTTT
>TRBV7-2|NA|TRBJ2-7|many
CASSPRDGHYEQYF
TGTGCCAGCAGCCCCCGGGACGGACACTACGAGCAGTACTTC
>TRBV20-1|NA|TRBJ2-5|NA
CSASFGKETQYF
TGCAGTGCTAGTTTCGGGAAAGAGACCCAGTACTTC
>TRBV12-3/TRBV12-4|NA|TRBJ2-5|NA
CASSLRPNENEQYF
TGTGCCAGCAGTTTAAGGCCCAACGAGAATGAGCAGTACTTC
>TRBV27|TRBD1|TRBJ2-7|few
CASTGTEKPYEQYF
TGTGCCAGCACAGGGACAGAGAAACCCTACGAGCAGTACTTC
>TRBV6-1|NA|TRBJ2-2|NA
CASSPNPRLANTGELFF
TGTGCCAGCAGTCCTAATCCGAGACTAGCGAACACCGGGGAGCTGTTTTTT
>TRBV6-5|NA|TRBJ2-5|NA
CASSYSYQGETQYF
TGTGCCAGCAGTTACTCCTACCAGGGAGAGACCCAGTACTTC
>TRBV7-2|NA|TRBJ1-1|NA
CASSLVGDPRSTEAFF
TGTGCCAGCAGCTTAGTTGGGGACCCAAGGAGCACTGAAGCTTTCTTT
>TRBV5-1|NA|TRBJ2-5|NA
CASSLVVGTQETQYF
TGCGCCAGCAGCTTGGTTGTGGGGACCCAAGAGACCCAGTACTTC
>TRBV10-3|TRBD1|TRBJ1-2|few
CAISGQGFNYGYTF
TGTGCCATCAGTGGACAGGGGTTTAACTATGGCTACACCTTC
>TRBV10-3|TRBD1|TRBJ2-3|NA
CAISDYRGDTDTQYF
TGTGCCATCAGCGATTACAGGGGCGACACAGATACGCAGTATTTT
>TRBV28|TRBD1|TRBJ2-1|few
CASRKGQGASYNEQFF
TGTGCCAGCAGAAAAGGACAGGGGGCCTCCTACAATGAGCAGTTCTTC
>TRBV27|TRBD1|TRBJ2-3|few
CASSSLLRTGGVRATQYF
TGTGCCAGCAGTTCCCTACTCCGGACAGGGGGGGTTCGAGCTACGCAGTATTTT
>TRBV12-3/TRBV12-4|NA|TRBJ1-2|many
CASSADHSPGYTF
TGTGCCAGCAGTGCCGACCACAGCCCTGGCTACACCTTC
>TRBV6-5|NA|TRBJ2-3|NA
CASSLTPGLNTDTQYF
TGTGCCAGCAGTCTCACCCCGGGACTGAACACAGATACGCAGTATTTT
>TRBV27|NA|TRBJ1-4|few
CASSLKGRLGATNEKLFF
TGTGCCAGCAGTTTAAAGGGAAGACTGGGAGCAACTAATGAAAAACTGTTTTTT
>TRBV2|NA|TRBJ1-5|NA
CASTPGGFNQPQHF
TGTGCCAGCACACCTGGGGGCTTCAATCAGCCCCAGCATTTT
>TRBV5-6|TRBD1|TRBJ2-5|NA
CASRLGPTRQGFQETQYF
TGTGCCAGCAGGCTTGGGCCCACCCGACAGGGGTTCCAAGAGACCCAGTACTTC
>TRBV20-1|TRBD2|TRBJ2-5|NA
CSARDAGGGGETQYF
TGCAGTGCTAGAGATGCGGGTGGGGGGGGTGAGACCCAGTACTTC
>TRBV7-9|NA|TRBJ2-3|NA
CASSPRTGTTDTQYF
TGTGCCAGCAGCCCAAGAACAGGGACTACAGATACGCAGTATTTT
>TRBV12-3/TRBV12-4|TRBD1|TRBJ1-5|NA
CASSLLDRVGQPQHF
TGTGCCAGCAGTCTCCTGGACAGGGTCGGACAGCCCCAGCATTTT
>TRBV5-1|NA|TRBJ2-1|NA
CASATKGEQFF
TGCGCCAGCGCCACTAAGGGTGAGCAGTTCTTC
>TRBV20-1|NA|TRBJ1-1|NA
CSARVRGHDTEAFF
TGCAGTGCTAGAGTTCGGGGGCACGACACTGAAGCTTTCTTT
>TRBV7-8|NA|TRBJ1-2|few
CASSLGSVEYGYTF
TGTGCCAGCAGCTTGGGCAGTGTGGAGTATGGCTACACCTTC
>TRBV5-1|NA|TRBJ1-4|NA
CASSLDGTRGNEKLFF
TGCGCCAGCAGCTTGGACGGGACAAGGGGTAATGAAAAACTGTTTTTT
>TRBV7-2|NA|TRBJ2-3|NA
CASSLDASGTDTQYF
TGTGCCAGCAGCTTAGACGCGTCCGGGACAGATACGCAGTATTTT
>TRBV4-1|NA|TRBJ1-1|NA
CASSHPRQANTEAFF
TGCGCCAGCAGCCACCCCAGACAGGCTAACACTGAAGCTTTCTTT
>TRBV18|NA|TRBJ2-7|few
CASSPGRPTYEQYF
TGTGCCAGCTCACCAGGGCGGCCTACCTACGAGCAGTACTTC
>TRBV10-3|TRBD2|TRBJ2-1|NA
CAISETSGEYNEQFF
TGTGCCATCAGTGAGACTAGCGGGGAATACAATGAGCAGTTCTTC
>TRBV27|NA|TRBJ2-7|NA
CASNRAGEQYF
TGTGCCAGCAACCGGGCGGGAGAGCAGTACTTC
>TRBV7-2|NA|TRBJ2-1|many
CASNGGYNEQFF
TGTGCCAGCAACGGTGGCTACAATGAGCAGTTCTTC
>TRBV20-1|NA|TRBJ1-2|NA
CSAPDAVNYGYTF
TGCAGTGCTCCAGATGCAGTAAACTATGGCTACACCTTC
>TRBV5-1|TRBD2|TRBJ2-1|NA
CASRLGLAGGQNEQFF
TGCGCCAGCAGGCTCGGACTAGCGGGGGGGCAGAATGAGCAGTTCTTC
>TRBV24-1|NA|TRBJ2-3|few
CADEGIPGPSCCTDTQYF
TGTGCCGACGAAGGGATACCGGGACCGAGCTGCTGCACAGATACGCAGTATTTT